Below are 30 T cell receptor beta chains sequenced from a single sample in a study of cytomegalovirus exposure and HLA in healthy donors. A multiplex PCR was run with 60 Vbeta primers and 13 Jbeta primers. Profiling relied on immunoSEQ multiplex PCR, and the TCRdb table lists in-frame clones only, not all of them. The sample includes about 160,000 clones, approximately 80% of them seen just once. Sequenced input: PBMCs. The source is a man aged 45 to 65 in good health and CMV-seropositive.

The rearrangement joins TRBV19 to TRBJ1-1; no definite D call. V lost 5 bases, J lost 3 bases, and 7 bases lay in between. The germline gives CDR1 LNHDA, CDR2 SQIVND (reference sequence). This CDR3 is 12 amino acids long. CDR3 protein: CASSAHHTEAFF. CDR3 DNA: TGTGCCAGTAGTGCACACCACACTGAAGCTTTCTTT. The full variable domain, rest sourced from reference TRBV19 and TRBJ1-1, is DGGITQSPKYLFRKEGQNVTLSCEQNLNHDAMYWYRQDPGQGLRLIYYSQIVNDFQKGDIAEGYSVSREKKESFPLTVTSAQKNPTAFYLCASSAHHTEAFFGQGTRLTVV.

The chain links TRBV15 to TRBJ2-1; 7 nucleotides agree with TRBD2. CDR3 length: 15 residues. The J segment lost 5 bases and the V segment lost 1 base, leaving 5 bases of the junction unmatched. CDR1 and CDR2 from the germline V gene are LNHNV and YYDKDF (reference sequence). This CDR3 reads CATSRGRDYHNEQFF. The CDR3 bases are TGTGCCACCAGCAGAGGCCGGGACTACCACAATGAGCAGTTCTTC.

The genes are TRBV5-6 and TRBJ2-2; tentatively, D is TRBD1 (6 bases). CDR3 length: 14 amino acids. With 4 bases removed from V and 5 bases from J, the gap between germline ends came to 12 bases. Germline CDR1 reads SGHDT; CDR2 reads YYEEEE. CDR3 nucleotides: TGTGCCAGCAGCCTGGGAAGGGGGACCGGGGAGCTGTTTTTT. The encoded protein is CASSLGRGTGELFF.

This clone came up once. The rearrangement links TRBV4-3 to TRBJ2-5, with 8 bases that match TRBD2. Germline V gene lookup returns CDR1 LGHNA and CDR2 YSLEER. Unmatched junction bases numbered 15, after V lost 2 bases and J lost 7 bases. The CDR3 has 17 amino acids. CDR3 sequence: CASSQLRDLSRGGTQYF. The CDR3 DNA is TGCGCCAGCAGCCAACTAAGAGACCTCTCCCGGGGGGGGACCCAGTACTTC.

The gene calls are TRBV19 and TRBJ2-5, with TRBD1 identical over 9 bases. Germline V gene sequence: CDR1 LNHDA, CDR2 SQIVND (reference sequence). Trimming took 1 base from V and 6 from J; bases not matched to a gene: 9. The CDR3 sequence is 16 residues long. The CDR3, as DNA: TGTGCCAGTAGTATAGCTCTCCGGGACAGGGTAAAGACCCAGTACTTC. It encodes CASSIALRDRVKTQYF.

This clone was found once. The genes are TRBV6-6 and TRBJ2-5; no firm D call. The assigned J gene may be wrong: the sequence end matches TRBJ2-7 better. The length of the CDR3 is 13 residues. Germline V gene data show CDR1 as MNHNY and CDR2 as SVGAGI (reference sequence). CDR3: CASSTPNSYEQYF. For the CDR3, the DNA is TGTGCCAGCAGTACCCCCAACTCCTACGAGCAGTACTTC.

CDR3 in amino acids: CASSSTGQGSGNTIYF. CDR3 nucleotide sequence: TGTGCCAGCAGTTCCACCGGACAGGGCTCTGGAAACACCATATATTTT. This rearrangement joins TRBV6-6 to TRBJ1-3; 8 bases are a match to TRBD1. J gave up 0 bases and V 4 bases, and 5 bases lay outside the gene matches. The germline V gene encodes CDR1 MNHNY and CDR2 SVGAGI (reference sequence). The CDR3 sequence is 16 residues long.

DNA of the CDR3: TGCAGCGTTGAAACCTCGGGGGATGGCTACACCTTC. Encoded protein: CSVETSGDGYTF. This chain uses TRBV29-1 with TRBJ1-2; tentative D call: TRBD1 (5 bases). Trimming stripped 2 bases from V and 6 bases from J, with 10 bases between. The CDR3 covers 12 residues. Germline CDR1 is SQVTM and CDR2 is ANQGSEA.

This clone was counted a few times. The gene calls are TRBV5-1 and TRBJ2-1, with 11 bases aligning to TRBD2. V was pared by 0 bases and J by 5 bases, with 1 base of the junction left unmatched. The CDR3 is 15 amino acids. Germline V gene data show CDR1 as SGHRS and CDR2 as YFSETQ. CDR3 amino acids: CASSLGGLADNEQFF. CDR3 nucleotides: TGCGCCAGCAGCTTGGGGGGACTAGCGGACAATGAGCAGTTCTTC.

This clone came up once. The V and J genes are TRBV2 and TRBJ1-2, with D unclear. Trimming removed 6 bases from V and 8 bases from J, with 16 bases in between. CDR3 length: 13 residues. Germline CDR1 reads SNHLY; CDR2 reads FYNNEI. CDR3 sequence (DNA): TGTGCCAGCAGCGAACGGACTGCTAGGGGCTACACCTTC. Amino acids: CASSERTARGYTF.

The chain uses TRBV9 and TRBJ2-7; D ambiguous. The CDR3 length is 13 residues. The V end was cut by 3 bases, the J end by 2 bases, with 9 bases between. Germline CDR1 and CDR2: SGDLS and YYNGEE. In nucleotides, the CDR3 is TGTGCCAGCAGCGCGGGTTACGCCTACGAGCAGTACTTC. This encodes CASSAGYAYEQYF.

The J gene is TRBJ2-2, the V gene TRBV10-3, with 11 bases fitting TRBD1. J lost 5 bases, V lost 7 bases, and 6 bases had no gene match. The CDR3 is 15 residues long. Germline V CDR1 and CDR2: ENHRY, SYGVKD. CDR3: CAIKPGQGDTGELFF. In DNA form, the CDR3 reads TGTGCCATCAAACCGGGACAGGGGGATACCGGGGAGCTGTTTTTT.

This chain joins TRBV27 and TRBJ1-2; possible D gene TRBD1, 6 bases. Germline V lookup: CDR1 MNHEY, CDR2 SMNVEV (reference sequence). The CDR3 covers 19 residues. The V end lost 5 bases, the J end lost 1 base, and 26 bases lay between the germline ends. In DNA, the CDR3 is TGTGCCAGCAGTACAGAACCGCAGGGGCCCAACGAATATAACTATGGCTACACCTTC. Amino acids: CASSTEPQGPNEYNYGYTF.

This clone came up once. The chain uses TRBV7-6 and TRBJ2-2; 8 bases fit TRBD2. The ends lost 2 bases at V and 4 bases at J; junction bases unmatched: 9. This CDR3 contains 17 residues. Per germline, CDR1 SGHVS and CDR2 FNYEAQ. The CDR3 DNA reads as TGTGCCAGCAGCTTATCAGGACTAGCCTCGACCACCGGGGAGCTGTTTTTT. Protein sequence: CASSLSGLASTTGELFF.

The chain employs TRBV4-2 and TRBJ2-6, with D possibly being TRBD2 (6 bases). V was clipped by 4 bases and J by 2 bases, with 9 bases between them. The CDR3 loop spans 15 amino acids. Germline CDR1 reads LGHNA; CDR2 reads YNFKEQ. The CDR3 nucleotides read TGTGCCAGCAGCCCACGCGGGACTGGGGCCAACGTCCTGACTTTC. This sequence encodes CASSPRGTGANVLTF.

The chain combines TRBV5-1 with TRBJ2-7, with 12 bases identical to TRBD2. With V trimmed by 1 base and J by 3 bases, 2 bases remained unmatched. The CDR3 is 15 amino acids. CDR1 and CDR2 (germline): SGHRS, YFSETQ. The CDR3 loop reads CASSLTSGGIYEQYF. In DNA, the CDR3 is TGCGCCAGCAGCTTGACTAGCGGGGGGATCTACGAGCAGTACTTC.

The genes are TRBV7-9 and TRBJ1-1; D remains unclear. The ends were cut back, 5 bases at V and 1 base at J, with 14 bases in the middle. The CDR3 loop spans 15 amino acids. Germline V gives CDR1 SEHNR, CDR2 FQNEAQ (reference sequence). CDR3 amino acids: CASSPHIGKNTEAFF. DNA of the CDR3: TGTGCCAGCAGCCCTCACATTGGCAAGAACACTGAAGCTTTCTTT.

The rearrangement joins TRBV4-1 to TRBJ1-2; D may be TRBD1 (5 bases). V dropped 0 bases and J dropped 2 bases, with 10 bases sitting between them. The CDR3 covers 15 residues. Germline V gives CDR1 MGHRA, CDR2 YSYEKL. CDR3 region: CASSQDRGRNYGYTF. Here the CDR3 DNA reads TGCGCCAGCAGCCAAGATAGGGGCAGAAACTATGGCTACACCTTC.

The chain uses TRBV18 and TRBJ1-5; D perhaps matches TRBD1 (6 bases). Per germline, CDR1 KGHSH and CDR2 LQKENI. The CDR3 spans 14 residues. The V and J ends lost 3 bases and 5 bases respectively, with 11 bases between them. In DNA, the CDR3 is TGTGCCAGCTCACCTACGGACAGAGATCAGCCCCAGCATTTT. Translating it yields CASSPTDRDQPQHF.

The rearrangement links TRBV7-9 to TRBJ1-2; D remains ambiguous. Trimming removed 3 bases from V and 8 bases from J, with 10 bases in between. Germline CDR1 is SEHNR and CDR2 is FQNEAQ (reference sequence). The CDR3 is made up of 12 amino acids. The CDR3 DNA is TGTGCCAGCAGCTTGTTGAGCTACGGCTACACCTTC. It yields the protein CASSLLSYGYTF.

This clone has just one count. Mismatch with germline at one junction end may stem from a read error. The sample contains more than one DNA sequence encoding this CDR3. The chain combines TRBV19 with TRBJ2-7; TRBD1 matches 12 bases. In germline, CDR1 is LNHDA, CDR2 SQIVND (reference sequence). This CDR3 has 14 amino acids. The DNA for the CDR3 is TGTGCCAGTAGTGAGGGACAGGGGGCCTATGAGCAGTACTTC. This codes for CASSEGQGAYEQYF.

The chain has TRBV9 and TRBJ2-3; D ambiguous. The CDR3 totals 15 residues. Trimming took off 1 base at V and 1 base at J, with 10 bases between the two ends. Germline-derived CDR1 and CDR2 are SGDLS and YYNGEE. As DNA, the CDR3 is TGTGCCAGCAGCGTATCCGGTCTGGGCACAGATACGCAGTATTTT. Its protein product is CASSVSGLGTDTQYF.

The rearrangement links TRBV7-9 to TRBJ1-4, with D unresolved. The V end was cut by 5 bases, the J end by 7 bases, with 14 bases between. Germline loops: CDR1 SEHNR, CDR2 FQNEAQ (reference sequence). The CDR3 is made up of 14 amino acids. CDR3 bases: TGTGCCAGCAGCCGTACGAGAGAGGGTGAAAAACTGTTTTTT. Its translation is CASSRTREGEKLFF.

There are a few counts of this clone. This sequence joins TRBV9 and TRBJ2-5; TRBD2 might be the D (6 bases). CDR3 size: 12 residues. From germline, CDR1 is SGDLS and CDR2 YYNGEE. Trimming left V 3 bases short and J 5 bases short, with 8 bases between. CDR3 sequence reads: CASSGGGETQYF. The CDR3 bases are TGTGCCAGCAGCGGTGGGGGGGAGACCCAGTACTTC.

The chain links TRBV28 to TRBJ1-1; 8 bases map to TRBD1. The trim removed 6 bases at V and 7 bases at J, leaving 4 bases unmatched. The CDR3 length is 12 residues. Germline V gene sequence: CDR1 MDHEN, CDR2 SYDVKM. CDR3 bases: TGTGCCAGCAGACGACAGGGGATTGAAGCTTTCTTT. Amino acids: CASRRQGIEAFF.

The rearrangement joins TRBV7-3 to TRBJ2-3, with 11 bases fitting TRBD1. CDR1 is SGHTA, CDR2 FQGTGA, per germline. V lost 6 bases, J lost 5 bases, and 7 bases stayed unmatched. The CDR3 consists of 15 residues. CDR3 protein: CASSRRTGGIDTQYF. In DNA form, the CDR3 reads TGTGCCAGCAGTCGCAGGACAGGGGGCATAGATACGCAGTATTTT. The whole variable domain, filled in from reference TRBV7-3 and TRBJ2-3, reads GAGVSQTPSNKVTEKGKYVELRCDPISGHTALYWYRQSLGQGPEFLIYFQGTGAADDSGLPNDRFFAVRPEGSVSTLKIQRTERGDSAVYLCASSRRTGGIDTQYFGPGTRLTVL.

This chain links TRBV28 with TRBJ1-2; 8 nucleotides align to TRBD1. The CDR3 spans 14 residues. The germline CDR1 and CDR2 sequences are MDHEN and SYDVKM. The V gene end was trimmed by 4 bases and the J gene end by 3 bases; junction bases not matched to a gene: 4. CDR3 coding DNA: TGTGCCAGCAGTTCCCAACAGGGGGACTATGGCTACACCTTC. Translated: CASSSQQGDYGYTF.

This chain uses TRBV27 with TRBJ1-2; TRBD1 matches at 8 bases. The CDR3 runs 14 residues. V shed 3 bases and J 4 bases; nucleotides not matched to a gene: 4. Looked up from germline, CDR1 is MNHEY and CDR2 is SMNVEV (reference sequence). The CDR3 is CASSFAGGFYGYTF. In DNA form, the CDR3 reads TGTGCCAGCAGTTTTGCAGGGGGCTTCTATGGCTACACCTTC.

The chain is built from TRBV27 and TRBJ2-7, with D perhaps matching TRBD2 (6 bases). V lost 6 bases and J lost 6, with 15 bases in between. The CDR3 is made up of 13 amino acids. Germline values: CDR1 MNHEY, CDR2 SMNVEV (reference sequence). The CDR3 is CASSRTMDREQYF. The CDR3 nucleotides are TGTGCCAGCAGCCGGACTATGGACCGCGAGCAGTACTTC.

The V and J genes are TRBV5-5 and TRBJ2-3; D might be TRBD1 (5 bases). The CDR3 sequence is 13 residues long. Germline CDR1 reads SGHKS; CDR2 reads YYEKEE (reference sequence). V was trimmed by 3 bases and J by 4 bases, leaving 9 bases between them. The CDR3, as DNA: TGTGCCAGCAGCTGGCAGGGTGCAGATACGCAGTATTTT. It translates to CASSWQGADTQYF.